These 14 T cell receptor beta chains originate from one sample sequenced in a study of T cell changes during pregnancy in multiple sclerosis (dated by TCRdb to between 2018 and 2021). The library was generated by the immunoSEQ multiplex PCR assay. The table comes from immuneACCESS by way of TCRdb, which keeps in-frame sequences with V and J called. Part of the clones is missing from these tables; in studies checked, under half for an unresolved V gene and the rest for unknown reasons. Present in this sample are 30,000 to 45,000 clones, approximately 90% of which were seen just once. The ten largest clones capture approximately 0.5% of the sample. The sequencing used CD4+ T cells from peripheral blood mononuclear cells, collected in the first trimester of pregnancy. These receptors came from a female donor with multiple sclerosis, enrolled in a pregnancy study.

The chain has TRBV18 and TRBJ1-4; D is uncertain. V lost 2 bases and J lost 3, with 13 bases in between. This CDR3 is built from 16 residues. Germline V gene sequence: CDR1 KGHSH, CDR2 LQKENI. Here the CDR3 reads CASSPDSAGPNEKLFF. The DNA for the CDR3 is TGTGCCAGCTCACCAGACTCCGCGGGCCCTAATGAAAAACTGTTTTTT.

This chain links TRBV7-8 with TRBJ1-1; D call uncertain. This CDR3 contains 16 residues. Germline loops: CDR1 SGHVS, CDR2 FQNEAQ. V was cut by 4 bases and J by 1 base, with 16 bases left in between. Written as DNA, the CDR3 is TGTGCCAGCAGCTCGTCAACTCGAGGTGGGAACACTGAAGCTTTCTTT. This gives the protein CASSSSTRGGNTEAFF.

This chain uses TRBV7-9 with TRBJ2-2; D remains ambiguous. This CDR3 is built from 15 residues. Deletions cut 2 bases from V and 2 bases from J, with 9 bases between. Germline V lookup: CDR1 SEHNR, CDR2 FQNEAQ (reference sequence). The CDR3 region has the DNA TGTGCCAGCAGCTTATTGATAGTTAACACCGGGGAGCTGTTTTTT. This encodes CASSLLIVNTGELFF. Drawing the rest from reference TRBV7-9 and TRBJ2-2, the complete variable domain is DTGVSQNPRHKITKRGQNVTFRCDPISEHNRLYWYRQTLGQGPEFLTYFQNEAQLEKSRLLSDRFSAERPKGSFSTLEIQRTEQGDSAMYLCASSLLIVNTGELFFGEGSRLTVL.

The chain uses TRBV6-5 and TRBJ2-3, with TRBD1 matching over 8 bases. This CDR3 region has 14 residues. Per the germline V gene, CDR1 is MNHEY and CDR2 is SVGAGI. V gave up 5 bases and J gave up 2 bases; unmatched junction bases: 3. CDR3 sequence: CASSQGAVTDTQYF. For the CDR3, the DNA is TGTGCCAGCAGTCAGGGGGCGGTCACAGATACGCAGTATTTT.

CDR3 sequence: CASSPGLAGRFPYEQYF. CDR3 DNA: TGTGCCAGCAGTCCGGGACTAGCGGGACGTTTCCCCTACGAGCAGTACTTC. This chain joins TRBV28 and TRBJ2-7; 13 nucleotides agree with TRBD2. Germline CDR1 and CDR2: MDHEN and SYDVKM. After removal of 5 bases from V and 2 bases from J, the junction contained 9 bases not matched to a gene. There are 17 residues in the CDR3.

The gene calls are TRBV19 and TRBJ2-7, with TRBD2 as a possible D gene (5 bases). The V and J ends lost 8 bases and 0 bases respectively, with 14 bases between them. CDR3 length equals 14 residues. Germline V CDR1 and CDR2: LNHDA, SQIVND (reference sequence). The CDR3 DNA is TGTGCCAGTTCAGCGGCTAGCCCCTCCTACGAGCAGTACTTC. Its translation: CASSAASPSYEQYF.

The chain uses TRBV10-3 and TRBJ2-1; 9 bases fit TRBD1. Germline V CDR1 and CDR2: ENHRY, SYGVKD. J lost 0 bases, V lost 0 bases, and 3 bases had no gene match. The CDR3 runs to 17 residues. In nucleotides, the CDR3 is TGTGCCATCAGTGAGTCGGGGACAGGGAGCTCCTACAATGAGCAGTTCTTC. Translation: CAISESGTGSSYNEQFF.

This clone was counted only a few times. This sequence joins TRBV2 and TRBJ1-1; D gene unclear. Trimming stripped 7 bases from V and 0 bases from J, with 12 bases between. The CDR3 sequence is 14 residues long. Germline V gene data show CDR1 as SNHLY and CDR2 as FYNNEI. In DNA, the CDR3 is TGTGCCAGCATCCTAAGGGAGGTGAACACTGAAGCTTTCTTT. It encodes CASILREVNTEAFF.

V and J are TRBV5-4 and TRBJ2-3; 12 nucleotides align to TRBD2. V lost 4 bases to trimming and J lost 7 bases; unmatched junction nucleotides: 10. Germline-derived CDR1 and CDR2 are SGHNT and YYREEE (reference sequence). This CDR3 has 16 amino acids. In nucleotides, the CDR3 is TGTGCCAGCAGCCCCATGACTAGCGGGAGTTGGCATACGCAGTATTTT. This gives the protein CASSPMTSGSWHTQYF.

CDR3 DNA sequence: TGTGCCAGCAGCGTAGGGGGGAGGAGCTCCTACGAGCAGTACTTC. As protein: CASSVGGRSSYEQYF. The chain employs TRBV9 and TRBJ2-7, with a weak D call TRBD2 (6 bases). This CDR3 spans 15 amino acids. Trimming left V 0 bases short and J 0 bases short, with 10 bases between. Germline V gene data show CDR1 as SGDLS and CDR2 as YYNGEE. The whole variable domain, remainder taken from reference TRBV9 and TRBJ2-7, is DSGVTQTPKHLITATGQRVTLRCSPRSGDLSVYWYQQSLDQGLQFLIQYYNGEERAKGNILERFSAQQFPDLHSELNLSSLELGDSALYFCASSVGGRSSYEQYFGPGTRLTVT.

The CDR3 sequence is CASSPGGAYNEQFF. CDR3 bases: TGTGCCAGCAGCCCCGGGGGGGCCTACAATGAGCAGTTCTTC. The chain is built from TRBV4-2 and TRBJ2-1, with 8 bases matching TRBD2. The ends lost 4 bases at V and 2 bases at J; junction bases unmatched: 1. The germline V gene encodes CDR1 LGHNA and CDR2 YNFKEQ. CDR3 length equals 14 residues.

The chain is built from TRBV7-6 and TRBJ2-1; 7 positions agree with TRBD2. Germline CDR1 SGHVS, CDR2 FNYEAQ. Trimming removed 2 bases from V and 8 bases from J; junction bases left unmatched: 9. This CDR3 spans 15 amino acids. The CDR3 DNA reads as TGTGCCAGCAGCTTACGGGGGGACGCAAGCTATGAGCAGTTCTTC. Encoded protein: CASSLRGDASYEQFF.

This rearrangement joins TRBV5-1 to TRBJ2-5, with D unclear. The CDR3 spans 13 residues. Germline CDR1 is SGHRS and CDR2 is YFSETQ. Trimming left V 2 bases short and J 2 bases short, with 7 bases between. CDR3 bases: TGCGCCAGCAGCTTTCAGGTGCAAGAGACCCAGTACTTC. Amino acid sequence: CASSFQVQETQYF.

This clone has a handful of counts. The DNA for the CDR3 is TGTGCCACCTCCTCCACAGATACGCAGTATTTT. The encoded protein is CATSSTDTQYF. The chain combines TRBV6-1 with TRBJ2-3; D gene uncertain. There are 11 residues in the CDR3. The germline V gene has CDR1 MNHNS and CDR2 SASEGT. V was cut by 10 bases and J by 2 bases, with 7 bases left in between.